This paragraph covers one TCR beta chain sequence. Its target is unknown. A much larger clone lies one base from this, so it may be a read error. It is likely a read error, because the conserved phenylalanine at the end of the CDR3 is missing. Time point given: newly diagnosed GD, antithyroid drugs for less than 3 months. PBMC RNA was the source of the TCR library. CDR1 SGHNT and CDR2 YYREEE come from the germline V gene (reference sequence). CDR3 length: 13 amino acids. Trimming removed 1 base at V and 4 bases at J, with 8 bases between. This sample stems from a study of regulatory T cells in long-lasting Graves disease. Study results and caveats: Newly diagnosed disease favored TRBV20-1 and TRBJ2-1 over persistent disease.

Arm-PCR of CDR3 regions and iRepertoire HTBI primers were used to build TCR beta libraries. TCRdb passed the multiplex PCR reads through MiXCR, listing each CDR3 protein once. The sample consists of roughly 250,000 distinct CDR3 sequences, 15% to 20% of them appearing once. These data were also filed under a second study, of T cells in Graves' hyperthyroidism and ophthalmopathy. From that paper: Clinical symptoms, serum thyroxine and TRAb, thyroid ultrasound and orbital computed tomography together formed the diagnostic basis. HTBI primers were employed in a first-round RT-PCR of the TCR CDR3. Most expanded thyroid clonotypes above 0.001 recurred in blood.

The genes are TRBV5-4 and TRBJ1-2; unclear D gene. The TCR originated in a woman younger than 45 with Graves disease. Sequencing used peripheral blood mononuclear cells (PBMCs), obtained at new diagnosis, from a patient treated with antithyroid drugs. For the CDR3, the DNA is TGTGCCAGCAGCTTGTCGGGGATCTATGGCTACACCCTC. Protein: CASSLSGIYGYTL.